Listed here are 4 T cell receptor beta chains from one sample, sequenced in a study of shared clonotypes between healthy human individuals. The assay was immunoSEQ multiplex PCR, and TCRdb's table has in-frame clones only and misses some. The table includes 850,000 to 1,100,000 clones, about 80% detected once. The specimen sequenced was memory CD4+ T cells from PBMCs. Subset specified: CD45RA-negative fraction. The receptors shown here come from a young man in good health. Some clones in this sample may be carry-over from other donors' samples.

The J gene is TRBJ2-5, the V gene TRBV27, with D perhaps TRBD1 or TRBD2 (5 bases each). The V gene's germline CDR1 is MNHEY and CDR2 SMNVEV (reference sequence). The CDR3 contains 16 residues. Between the trimmed V and J ends, which lost 5 bases and 4 bases, there was a span of 20 bases. CDR3 DNA sequence: TGTGCCAGCAGTCTCATCCCTCTCAGGGAGAGAGAGACCCAGTACTTC. Residues: CASSLIPLRERETQYF.

V and J are TRBV5-1 and TRBJ2-5, with D unclear. Between the trimmed V and J ends, which lost 0 bases and 3 bases, there was a span of 12 bases. Germline V gene lookup returns CDR1 SGHRS and CDR2 YFSETQ. This CDR3 spans 15 amino acids. CDR3 DNA: TGCGCCAGCAGCTTGGCAGATTTATCAGAAGAGACCCAGTACTTC. As protein: CASSLADLSEETQYF.

The V and J genes are TRBV5-4 and TRBJ2-4; TRBD2 agrees at 10 bases. This CDR3 has 17 residues. Germline values: CDR1 SGHNT, CDR2 YYREEE (reference sequence). V trimming: 5 bases; J trimming: 7 bases; junction bases outside the gene matches: 15. In nucleotides, the CDR3 is TGTGCCAGCAGTCCGAGAGAGCGGGAGGGCCTGAGCAACATTCAGTACTTC. It specifies CASSPREREGLSNIQYF.

V gene TRBV5-1 combines with J gene TRBJ2-7, with D unresolved. The CDR3 runs 15 residues. Trimming removed 0 bases at V and 6 bases at J, with 16 bases between. Per the germline V gene, CDR1 is SGHRS and CDR2 is YFSETQ. CDR3 DNA sequence: TGCGCCAGCAGCTTGGCGGCAGGCGTACGGTCCGAGCAGTACTTC. As protein: CASSLAAGVRSEQYF.